The subject of this entry is one T cell receptor beta chain. Sequencing used immunoSEQ multiplex PCR; TCRdb keeps in-frame clones, though not all of them. The sample gives around 78,000 clones, around 88% of which show up once; more than 0.95% is in the top ten. These data belong to a study of blood T cell repertoires in COVID-19. Germline V gene sequence: CDR1 LNHDA, CDR2 SQIVND (reference sequence). V lost 5 bases and J lost 6, with 15 bases in between. CDR3 length equals 14 residues. Sequenced sample: PBMCs or T cells enriched from blood (not recorded which). The chain combines TRBV19 with TRBJ2-3; perhaps TRBD1 as D (5 bases). The TCR sequence derives from a woman aged 50 to 60 with acute COVID-19. CDR3 protein: CASSPGHRSDTQYF. The CDR3 DNA follows: TGTGCCAGTAGTCCCGGACATAGGTCCGATACGCAGTATTTT.